This TCR beta chain was obtained from a study of shared clonotypes between healthy human individuals. Study observations and caveats: Four donors showed sharing of 4.5% to 5% of naive CD4 clonotypes.

Details on this clone: Its antigen is unknown.

The CDR3 is 13 residues long. Germline assignment: CDR1 SGHRS and CDR2 YFSETQ. Trimming took 0 bases from V and 8 from J, leaving 6 bases between them. Profiling relied on immunoSEQ multiplex PCR, and the TCRdb table lists in-frame clones only, not all of them. The table records 850,000 to 1,200,000 clones, approximately 76% of them present only once. The receptor was isolated from a man between 18 and 35 years old in good health. The chain uses TRBV5-1 and TRBJ1-6; D gene ambiguous. The sample taken for sequencing was memory CD4+ T cells sorted from blood. Subset specified: CD45RA-negative fraction. The CDR3 sequence: CASSLGYDSPLHF. In DNA form, the CDR3 reads TGCGCCAGCAGCTTGGGATATGATTCACCCCTCCACTTT.